This T cell receptor beta chain was recorded in a study of cytomegalovirus exposure and HLA in healthy donors. Study-level points and caveats: According to the study, around 180 TCR beta chains were cytomegalovirus-associated. Looking again later, the authors saw that most CMV-associated TCR beta chains seemed HLA-restricted.

Germline lookup yields CDR1 LNHDA and CDR2 SQIVND (reference sequence). V dropped 2 bases and J dropped 4; count of bases not matched to a gene: 13. The CDR3 is 19 amino acids. 60 Vbeta and 13 Jbeta primers were used in PCR. In the authors' methods: There were about 86 million unique TCR beta chains by a later count, and around 10 million of them were shared. TCRdb keeps only in-frame clones here, not all; method: immunoSEQ multiplex PCR. V and J calls and clone size follow that table, whereas D and trimming were derived from the DNA. The sample lists more than 85,000 clones, about 74% occurring once. For this clone: Its antigen is unidentified.

Sequencing was carried out using PBMCs. The chain employs TRBV19 and TRBJ2-1, with TRBD2 matching over 11 bases. The sequence was collected from a male donor in good health and CMV-seropositive. The CDR3: CASSISSGRSPPIYNEQFF. The CDR3 DNA reads TGTGCCAGTAGTATATCTAGCGGGAGGTCTCCGCCTATTTACAATGAGCAGTTCTTC.